This is a list of T cell receptor beta chains from one sample in a study of cytomegalovirus exposure and HLA in healthy donors. Libraries were prepared by immunoSEQ multiplex PCR; TCRdb keeps only in-frame clonotypes and omits some of them. The sample totals over 100,000 clones. The sequencing input was PBMCs. The receptors were gathered from a man between 18 and 29 years old in good health and CMV-seronegative. CDR3s include the opening cysteine and the closing phenylalanine or tryptophan. The order of the fields is J gene, V gene, D gene, CDR3 DNA, CDR3 protein. D genes are given only for firm matches.

J gene: TRBJ1-1; V gene: TRBV7-2; D gene: .; CDR3 DNA: TGTGCCAGCAGTAAACAGGGTAATGAAGCTTTCTTT; CDR3 protein: CASSKQGNEAFF
J gene: TRBJ2-3; V gene: TRBV7-6; D gene: TRBD2; CDR3 DNA: TGTGCCAGCAGCGCAGGGACTAGCGGCTACACAGATACGCAGTATTTT; CDR3 protein: CASSAGTSGYTDTQYF
J gene: TRBJ2-3; V gene: TRBV9; D gene: TRBD2; CDR3 DNA: TGTGCCAGCAGCCCTGGGACTAGCGGGCCTTCCACAGATACGCAGTATTTT; CDR3 protein: CASSPGTSGPSTDTQYF
J gene: TRBJ2-1; V gene: TRBV7-2; D gene: .; CDR3 DNA: TGTGCCAGCAGCTTAGACGGGGGCTCCTACAATGAGCAGTTCTTC; CDR3 protein: CASSLDGGSYNEQFF
J gene: TRBJ1-1; V gene: TRBV12-5; D gene: .; CDR3 DNA: TGTGCTAGTGGCCCACAGGGAAAGACTGAAGCTTTCTTT; CDR3 protein: CASGPQGKTEAFF
J gene: TRBJ2-2; V gene: TRBV10-3; D gene: TRBD2; CDR3 DNA: TGTGCCGTCGGACTAGCGGGGGGATCGAACACCGGGGAGCTGTTTTTT; CDR3 protein: CAVGLAGGSNTGELFF
J gene: TRBJ2-1; V gene: TRBV11-2; D gene: TRBD2; CDR3 DNA: TGTGCCAGCAGCTTAGTTAGCGGGAGTCCGGCTGAGCAGTTCTTC; CDR3 protein: CASSLVSGSPAEQFF
J gene: TRBJ2-7; V gene: TRBV6-5; D gene: TRBD1; CDR3 DNA: TGTGCCAGCAACCGACAGGGGGGAGACCACGAGCAGTACTTC; CDR3 protein: CASNRQGGDHEQYF
J gene: TRBJ2-7; V gene: TRBV27; D gene: TRBD1; CDR3 DNA: TGTGCCACCAGGACAGGGGCTGTGGACGAGCAGTACTTC; CDR3 protein: CATRTGAVDEQYF
J gene: TRBJ1-2; V gene: TRBV11-2; D gene: .; CDR3 DNA: TGTGCCAGCAGCTTAGTCTCTAACTATGGCTACACCTTC; CDR3 protein: CASSLVSNYGYTF
J gene: TRBJ2-7; V gene: TRBV4-3; D gene: .; CDR3 DNA: TGCGCCAGCAGCCAGGGCTTAGGAACCTACGAGCAGTACTTC; CDR3 protein: CASSQGLGTYEQYF
J gene: TRBJ1-1; V gene: TRBV7-2; D gene: .; CDR3 DNA: TGTGCCAGCAGCCCAACCCTACCCACTGAAGCTTTCTTT; CDR3 protein: CASSPTLPTEAFF
J gene: TRBJ2-7; V gene: TRBV5-4; D gene: TRBD2; CDR3 DNA: TGTGCCAGCAGCTGGGGGACTAGCGGGGGTTACGAGCAGTACTTC; CDR3 protein: CASSWGTSGGYEQYF
J gene: TRBJ1-6; V gene: TRBV14; D gene: .; CDR3 DNA: TGTGCCAGCAGCCAAGAGTTGGGGTCGTGGCAGGGGAATTCACCCCTCCACTTT; CDR3 protein: CASSQELGSWQGNSPLHF
J gene: TRBJ2-2; V gene: TRBV11-2; D gene: TRBD2; CDR3 DNA: TGTGCCAGCAGCTCTCCTAGCGGAGGGGTTCACACCGGGGAGCTGTTTTTT; CDR3 protein: CASSSPSGGVHTGELFF
J gene: TRBJ1-6; V gene: TRBV6-5; D gene: TRBD1; CDR3 DNA: TGTGCCAGCAAGCCCACAGGGGGCGGGTCACCCCTCCACTTT; CDR3 protein: CASKPTGGGSPLHF
J gene: TRBJ2-2; V gene: TRBV29-1; D gene: .; CDR3 DNA: TGCAGCGTGCCCGGGGACACCGGGGAGCTGTTTTTT; CDR3 protein: CSVPGDTGELFF
J gene: TRBJ1-1; V gene: TRBV19; D gene: TRBD1; CDR3 DNA: TGTGCCAGTAGTTATATTACAGGGGGGAACACTGAAGCTTTCTTT; CDR3 protein: CASSYITGGNTEAFF
J gene: TRBJ2-2; V gene: TRBV7-6; D gene: TRBD2; CDR3 DNA: TGTGCCAGCAGCTTAGGTAGCGGGGCGAACACCGGGGAGCTGTTTTTT; CDR3 protein: CASSLGSGANTGELFF
J gene: TRBJ2-1; V gene: TRBV28; D gene: TRBD1; CDR3 DNA: TGTGCCACGAAAGGGACAGGGGAGTACTATGAGCAGTTCTTC; CDR3 protein: CATKGTGEYYEQFF
J gene: TRBJ1-5; V gene: TRBV27; D gene: .; CDR3 DNA: TGTGCCAGCAGTTCGCACAGGGAATGGGATCAGCCCCAGCATTTT; CDR3 protein: CASSSHREWDQPQHF
J gene: TRBJ2-2; V gene: TRBV28; D gene: .; CDR3 DNA: TGTGCCAGCAGTTTAGGGCAGTACACCGGGGAGCTGTTTTTT; CDR3 protein: CASSLGQYTGELFF
J gene: TRBJ1-2; V gene: TRBV11-2; D gene: .; CDR3 DNA: TGTGCCAGCAGCACTAGACAGGAACGTAACTATGGCTACACCTTC; CDR3 protein: CASSTRQERNYGYTF
J gene: TRBJ2-7; V gene: TRBV9; D gene: TRBD1; CDR3 DNA: TGTGCCAGCAGCGTAGACCAGGGGGTGGGATACGAGCAGTACTTC; CDR3 protein: CASSVDQGVGYEQYF
J gene: TRBJ2-7; V gene: TRBV5-6; D gene: TRBD2; CDR3 DNA: TGTGCCAGCAGCCAGCCGGGACTAGCCTACGAGCAGTACTTC; CDR3 protein: CASSQPGLAYEQYF
J gene: TRBJ2-4; V gene: TRBV6-5; D gene: .; CDR3 DNA: TGTGCCAGCAGTTACTCGAAGGGGGGGTTAAACATTCAGTACTTC; CDR3 protein: CASSYSKGGLNIQYF
J gene: TRBJ2-7; V gene: TRBV19; D gene: .; CDR3 DNA: TGTGCCAGTAGTATTGGAGGACCTAAGGAGCAGTACTTC; CDR3 protein: CASSIGGPKEQYF
J gene: TRBJ1-2; V gene: TRBV9; D gene: .; CDR3 DNA: TGTGCCAGCAGCTCCGCGTCACAGGAACGAAGGCACTATGGCTACACCTTC; CDR3 protein: CASSSASQERRHYGYTF